A selection of T cell receptor beta chains follows, all from one sample in a study of T cell clones after liver transplantation. The protocol was immunoSEQ multiplex PCR, while the TCRdb copy is restricted to in-frame clones and leaves out a portion. In the table there are some 59,000 clones, 60% to 80% of which are singletons. The sequenced sample was CD4+ T cells from blood, obtained at the 22-month timepoint. Receptor source: a human patient who received a liver transplant. Some of the T cells might come from the graft donor. CDR3s include the opening cysteine and the closing phenylalanine or tryptophan. The order of the fields is J gene, V gene, CDR3 protein.

TRBJ2-7,TRBV6-1,CASTGQIDSYEQYF
TRBJ2-6,TRBV10-3,CAISENVPRRSGANVLTF
TRBJ1-5,TRBV2,CASRVGDQPQHF
TRBJ1-2,TRBV6-5,CASSLSNYGYTF
TRBJ1-4,TRBV12-2,CASRAGREDEKLFF
TRBJ1-1,TRBV9,CASSVGRGGGFTTEAFF
TRBJ2-3,TRBV30,CAWSGWSGDTQYF
TRBJ1-5,TRBV28,CASSLGGGGNQPQHF
TRBJ2-2,TRBV2,CASSETGMNTGELFF
TRBJ2-3,TRBV4-2,CASSQESALAGRTDTQYF
TRBJ2-3,TRBV5-1,CASSLGTGVSDTQYF